Below are 8 T cell receptor beta chains sequenced from a single sample in a study of cytomegalovirus exposure and HLA in healthy donors. Generated by immunoSEQ multiplex PCR, the TCRdb table keeps only in-frame clones and is missing some. The data show more than 150,000 clones, with more than 65% seen just once and approximately 3% held by the top ten. The source material was PBMCs. These TCRs come from a woman under 30 in good health and CMV-seropositive.

V gene TRBV11-2 combines with J gene TRBJ2-4; TRBD1 is a possible D gene (6 bases). Between the trimmed V and J ends, which lost 5 bases and 1 base, there was a span of 12 bases. The CDR3 spans 15 residues. Germline CDR1 is SGHAT and CDR2 is FQNNGV. CDR3: CASSPGAPAKNIQYF. CDR3 nucleotides: TGTGCCAGCAGCCCAGGGGCCCCCGCCAAAAACATTCAGTACTTC.

The chain joins TRBV6-1 to TRBJ2-6, with 7 bases matching TRBD2. In germline, CDR1 is MNHNS, CDR2 SASEGT. V shed 4 bases, J shed 2 bases, and the junction held 5 bases outside the gene matches. This CDR3 is built from 16 residues. The DNA of the CDR3 is TGTGCCAGCAGTGCCTGGGAGGGGACTGGGGCCAACGTCCTGACTTTC. Amino acid sequence: CASSAWEGTGANVLTF.

V and J are TRBV7-2 and TRBJ2-7, with D tentatively TRBD2 (5 bases). V was trimmed by 5 bases and J by 2 bases, leaving 13 bases between them. Germline V gene data show CDR1 as SGHTA and CDR2 as FQGNSA. The CDR3 length is 14 residues. The CDR3 is CASSTKPGTYEQYF. CDR3 sequence (DNA): TGTGCCAGCAGCACCAAGCCGGGAACCTACGAGCAGTACTTC. The full variable domain, with the rest looked up from reference TRBV7-2 and TRBJ2-7, is GAGVSQSPSNKVTEKGKDVELRCDPISGHTALYWYRQSLGQGLEFLIYFQGNSAPDKSGLPSDRFSAERTGGSVSTLTIQRTQQEDSAVYLCASSTKPGTYEQYFGPGTRLTVT.

The V and J genes are TRBV9 and TRBJ2-5; D ambiguous. The CDR3 runs 14 residues. Trimming took 0 bases from V and 2 from J, leaving 8 bases between them. The germline CDR1 and CDR2 sequences are SGDLS and YYNGEE. For the CDR3, the DNA is TGTGCCAGCAGCGTAGAAATCCATCAAGAGACCCAGTACTTC. Protein product: CASSVEIHQETQYF. Full variable domain (remainder filled in from reference TRBV9 and TRBJ2-5): DSGVTQTPKHLITATGQRVTLRCSPRSGDLSVYWYQQSLDQGLQFLIQYYNGEERAKGNILERFSAQQFPDLHSELNLSSLELGDSALYFCASSVEIHQETQYFGPGTRLLVL.

V usage is TRBV27 and J usage is TRBJ2-7; the match to TRBD2 covers 12 bases. Trimming cost V 5 bases and J 2 bases; bases outside gene matches: 10. The CDR3 runs 17 residues. From germline, CDR1 is MNHEY and CDR2 SMNVEV (reference sequence). The CDR3 loop reads CASSPQTSSGRAYEQYF. In DNA form, the CDR3 reads TGTGCCAGCAGTCCCCAAACCTCTAGCGGGAGGGCCTACGAGCAGTACTTC.

The chain recombines TRBV9 with TRBJ1-2, with TRBD1 as a possible D gene (5 bases). V was cut by 0 bases and J by 6 bases, with 18 bases left in between. Germline V lookup: CDR1 SGDLS, CDR2 YYNGEE. The length of the CDR3 is 16 residues. The CDR3 is CASSVAPTLGGDGYTF. DNA of the CDR3: TGTGCCAGCAGCGTAGCCCCGACGCTGGGGGGTGATGGCTACACCTTC.

This clone was detected a few times. This sequence joins TRBV6-4 and TRBJ1-5, with 12 bases lining up with TRBD1. Germline values: CDR1 MRHNA, CDR2 SNTAGT. The CDR3 is 14 amino acids. The junction had 7 bases not matched to a gene; V was cut back by 9 bases and J by 7 bases. This chain's CDR3 is CARPGQGAGQPQHF. The CDR3 DNA is TGTGCCAGGCCGGGACAGGGGGCAGGACAGCCCCAGCATTTT.

The V gene is TRBV13, the J gene TRBJ1-1; D gene unclear. V was shortened by 5 bases and J by 8 bases, with 15 bases between the two germline ends. The CDR3 has 13 residues. Germline CDR1 PRHDT, CDR2 FYEKMQ (reference sequence). This CDR3 reads CASSDEGTVEAFF. DNA of the CDR3: TGTGCCAGCAGCGACGAGGGTACCGTAGAAGCTTTCTTT.